These 17 T cell receptor beta chains share one sample of origin, sequenced in a study of blood T cell repertoires in COVID-19. Assay used: immunoSEQ multiplex PCR; TCRdb lists only in-frame clones, some missing. The repertoire holds about 210,000 clones, with 85% as singletons. Sample: peripheral blood. The source of these receptors is a man aged 50 or older with COVID-19, enrolled during active disease.

The chain carries TRBV9 and TRBJ1-2; D is ambiguous. This CDR3 is built from 13 residues. The germline V and J ends were trimmed by 4 bases and 1 base, with 8 bases remaining between them. Looked up from germline, CDR1 is SGDLS and CDR2 is YYNGEE. CDR3 sequence reads: CASSRTDNYGYTF. The CDR3 DNA is TGTGCCAGCAGCAGAACAGATAACTATGGCTACACCTTC.

This chain's CDR3 is CASSLASGQNTEAFF. In DNA form, the CDR3 reads TGCGCCAGCAGCTTGGCGTCAGGGCAGAACACTGAAGCTTTCTTT. This rearrangement joins TRBV5-1 to TRBJ1-1, with D tentatively TRBD1 (5 bases). The CDR3 spans 15 residues. Germline V CDR1 and CDR2: SGHRS, YFSETQ. Trimming took 0 bases from V and 1 from J, leaving 10 bases between them.

This chain connects TRBV15 to TRBJ2-1; tentatively, D is TRBD2 (5 bases). Per the germline V gene, CDR1 is LNHNV and CDR2 is YYDKDF (reference sequence). V was clipped by 4 bases and J by 8 bases, with 15 bases between them. The CDR3 has 14 residues. The DNA of the CDR3 is TGTGCCACCAGCAAAGATCTACTAGGCCATGAGCAGTTCTTC. As protein: CATSKDLLGHEQFF.

The rearrangement links TRBV27 to TRBJ1-1; TRBD1 aligns across 7 bases. The CDR3 sequence is 17 residues long. The V gene's germline CDR1 is MNHEY and CDR2 SMNVEV (reference sequence). V was clipped by 2 bases and J by 6 bases; unmatched bases: 15. This CDR3 reads CASSLGRQGIGTSEAFF. For the CDR3, the DNA is TGTGCCAGCAGTTTAGGGAGACAGGGTATTGGAACCTCTGAAGCTTTCTTT.

CDR3 amino acids: CASSRDRESGELFF. The CDR3 DNA is TGTGCCAGCAGCAGGGACAGGGAATCCGGGGAGCTGTTTTTT. The rearrangement links TRBV5-4 to TRBJ2-2, with 9 bases fitting TRBD1. The germline V gene encodes CDR1 SGHNT and CDR2 YYREEE (reference sequence). J was trimmed by 6 bases and V by 4 bases; bases with no gene match: 4. The CDR3 covers 14 residues.

This rearrangement joins TRBV28 to TRBJ1-2; 10 nucleotides match TRBD1. The CDR3 has 14 amino acids. Per germline, CDR1 MDHEN and CDR2 SYDVKM. J gave up 4 bases and V 5 bases, and 4 bases lay outside the gene matches. CDR3 protein: CASSEGQGTYGYTF. The CDR3 DNA reads TGTGCCAGCAGTGAGGGACAGGGGACCTATGGCTACACCTTC.

This chain joins TRBV6-5 and TRBJ2-1; TRBD2 is a possible D gene (7 bases). Trimming removed 4 bases at V and 8 bases at J, with 21 bases between. The germline gives CDR1 MNHEY, CDR2 SVGAGI. The CDR3 sequence is 16 residues long. CDR3 coding DNA: TGTGCCAGCAGTTCCCCGGGGGGCCAAGCAAAGGATGAGCAGTTCTTC. Encoded protein: CASSSPGGQAKDEQFF.

The V call is TRBV3-1 (or the pseudogene TRBV3-2), the J call TRBJ2-3; 9 positions agree with TRBD2. V was pared by 5 bases and J by 2 bases, with 5 bases of the junction left unmatched. CDR3 size: 15 residues. Per the germline V gene, CDR1 is LGHDT and CDR2 is YNNKEL (reference sequence). The chain's CDR3 is CASSWAGGTTDTQYF. CDR3 coding DNA: TGTGCCAGCAGCTGGGCGGGGGGGACCACAGATACGCAGTATTTT.

The V and J genes are TRBV27 and TRBJ2-6, with D maybe TRBD1 (6 bases). V lost 6 bases to trimming and J lost 2 bases, with 23 bases between them. CDR3 length equals 19 residues. Germline CDR1 and CDR2: MNHEY and SMNVEV (reference sequence). The CDR3 nucleotides are TGTGCCAGCAGCCCCCAACAGGGCTCGATGTTAGCTGGGGCCAACGTCCTGACTTTC. It encodes CASSPQQGSMLAGANVLTF.

The chain carries TRBV7-2 and TRBJ2-6; D may be TRBD1 (6 bases). V was cut by 2 bases and J by 2 bases, with 10 bases left in between. The germline CDR1 and CDR2 sequences are SGHTA and FQGNSA. The CDR3 length is 16 residues. The CDR3 here is CASSLSQGAGANVLTF. The CDR3 coding sequence is TGTGCCAGCAGCTTATCACAGGGAGCTGGGGCCAACGTCCTGACTTTC.

This chain joins TRBV2 and TRBJ2-7; 7 bases map to TRBD2. This CDR3 has 15 amino acids. Unmatched junction bases numbered 9, after V lost 2 bases and J lost 5 bases. Germline values: CDR1 SNHLY, CDR2 FYNNEI. The DNA of the CDR3 is TGTGCCAGCAGTGAAAACCGGGGGGTACTCCACGAGCAGTACTTC. This sequence encodes CASSENRGVLHEQYF.

The rearrangement links TRBV5-4 to TRBJ1-6; tentative D call: TRBD1 (6 bases). Germline V gene sequence: CDR1 SGHNT, CDR2 YYREEE (reference sequence). This CDR3 contains 17 residues. The V gene lost 0 bases and the J gene lost 8 bases, with 18 bases spanning the gap. CDR3 amino acids: CASSLGGGGRADSPLHF. For the CDR3, the DNA is TGTGCCAGCAGCTTGGGTGGGGGGGGCAGAGCAGATTCACCCCTCCACTTT.

The gene calls are TRBV5-5 and TRBJ1-1; 7 bases are shared with TRBD1. This CDR3 comprises 13 residues. The germline gives CDR1 SGHKS, CDR2 YYEKEE (reference sequence). V dropped 1 base and J dropped 5; count of bases not matched to a gene: 2. In DNA, the CDR3 is TGTGCCAGCAGCTTGTCCAGGGGGACTGAAGCTTTCTTT. This gives the protein CASSLSRGTEAFF.

The V gene is TRBV10-2, the J gene TRBJ2-5; perhaps TRBD2 as D (5 bases). Germline values: CDR1 WSHSY, CDR2 SAAADI. The V and J ends lost 6 bases and 0 bases respectively, with 8 bases between them. This CDR3 is built from 13 residues. CDR3 in DNA: TGCGCCAGCAGGGACTGGAACCAAGAGACCCAGTACTTC. Translation gives CASRDWNQETQYF.

V usage is TRBV6-5 and J usage is TRBJ2-2, with TRBD1 as a possible D gene (5 bases). The length of the CDR3 is 13 residues. Germline CDR1 reads MNHEY; CDR2 reads SVGAGI. Trimming took 6 bases from V and 8 from J, leaving 13 bases between them. Here the CDR3 reads CASSLDRLGELFF. CDR3 sequence (DNA): TGTGCCAGCAGCCTAGACAGATTGGGGGAGCTGTTTTTT.

V gene TRBV7-6 combines with J gene TRBJ2-5; D uncertain. The CDR3 totals 12 residues. The ends were cut back, 6 bases at V and 2 bases at J, with 7 bases in the middle. CDR1 and CDR2 (germline): SGHVS, FNYEAQ. The CDR3 DNA follows: TGTGCCAGCAGTGGCAGACAAGAGACCCAGTACTTC. Its translation: CASSGRQETQYF.

This clone was observed a single time. The J gene is TRBJ1-4, the V gene TRBV5-1, with 7 bases lining up with TRBD1. CDR1 is SGHRS and CDR2 is YFSETQ in the germline V gene. V dropped 1 base and J dropped 8; count of bases not matched to a gene: 8. The CDR3 runs to 15 residues. This CDR3 reads CASSLYGTEGEKLFF. The CDR3 region has the DNA TGCGCCAGCAGCTTGTACGGGACAGAGGGGGAAAAACTGTTTTTT. Variable domain in full (rest from reference TRBV5-1 and TRBJ1-4): KAGVTQTPRYLIKTRGQQVTLSCSPISGHRSVSWYQQTPGQGLQFLFEYFSETQRNKGNFPGRFSGRQFSNSRSEMNVSTLELGDSALYLCASSLYGTEGEKLFFGSGTQLSVL.